This T cell receptor (beta chain) emerged from a study of T cells in Graves' hyperthyroidism and ophthalmopathy (dated by TCRdb to between 2017 and 2020). About the study as a whole: Peripheral blood samples were taken at initial diagnosis, before any treatment was given. To identify TCR V-J signatures that set the groups apart, the researchers used a discovery cohort of 100 patients, made up of around 40 with Graves' ophthalmopathy and about 60 with stable Graves' hyperthyroidism. Prospective prediction of ophthalmopathy was tested in an independent validation cohort of about 19 hyperthyroidism patients and 15 to 17 patients who later progressed to ophthalmopathy. The roughly 100 discovery patients were randomly divided into training and test sets at a 7:3 ratio. In about six Graves' hyperthyroidism patients, the study also compared T-cell repertoires from thyroid tissue with T-cell repertoires from blood. After blood sampling, hyperthyroidism patients were treated with methimazole at a starting dose of 30 mg daily, and ophthalmopathy patients were treated with high-dose intravenous methylprednisolone. According to the paper, TCR Vbeta CDR3 sequencing was carried out on 135 peripheral blood samples, which came from under 50 ophthalmopathy, 80 or so hyperthyroidism and roughly 17 progressor patients. Points the paper makes about the study in general: In validation, progression to ophthalmopathy was predicted by the model with roughly 69% sensitivity and roughly 72% specificity, a median of 6.5 months before onset. Sample size was not statistically predetermined, and blinding of investigators to group allocation was not performed. Most expanded thyroid clonotypes (frequency above 0.001) were also detected in blood, a finding suggesting that blood repertoires may reflect thyroid immune responses. A model built on a 13 V-J signature distinguished ophthalmopathy from stable hyperthyroidism, reaching 85% to 90% sensitivity and approximately 83% specificity in cross-validation and 80%/75% in testing.

This clonotype has ten or more counts. Its binding antigen is unknown. There are no base qualities to consult, and no much larger clone falls within one base. Ophthalmopathy patients had moderately to severely active disease, with a Clinical Activity Score of 3 or more, a NOSPECS grade of 4 or more, and a disease duration of less than 3 months. Any patient with an uncontrolled infection, another autoimmune disease, pregnancy or lactation was excluded. Diagnoses were established on the basis of clinical symptoms, serum thyroxine and TRAb, thyroid ultrasound, and orbital computed tomography. Ficoll-Paque density gradient centrifugation was used to isolate PBMCs from 8.5 to 10 ml of fresh peripheral blood. Trizol reagent was used to extract total RNA, and RNA quality was then checked on an Agilent 2100 Bioanalyzer. Via the germline V gene, CDR1 is KGHDR and CDR2 SFDVKD. Taken from cysteine to phenylalanine, the CDR3 has 16 residues. Just the 48-base CDR3 DNA is kept, in frame starting at base 1. V loses 9 bases at its end and J loses 5 bases; junction bases beyond the gene matches: 13.

Amplification of TCR beta CDR3 regions was carried out from RNA transcripts. A first-round RT-PCR of the TCR CDR3 used the HTBI primer set with the Qiagen OneStep RT-PCR kit. Libraries were constructed in a second round of multiplex PCR, after which size selection and purification were performed. The libraries were sequenced on an Illumina HiSeq2000 using paired-end 100 bp reads. On the authors' methods: SOAPnuke was used to process the raw data, with reads discarded if the reads contained adapters or uncalled bases, had a mean Phred below 15, or lacked an exact constant-primer or identifier match. COPE v1.2.5 was used to merge the high-quality paired reads, and each unique nucleotide sequence was defined as a clonotype. MiTCR v1.1 was used to align the clonotypes against IMGT TRBV, TRBD and TRBJ reference segments. Analysis was restricted to V-J combinations with a frequency above 0.0001, which covered just over 98% of repertoires. A TCS score was defined as the ratio of F50 (clonal expansion) to E x V (chaos), with BLOSUM62-based TCRdist applied between CDR3 peptides within each V-J. Welch's t-statistics and random forest reduced around 520 V-J features to some 14, which were used in a naive Bayes classifier (R e1071). TCRdb itself trimmed the public reads at Q25 with fastp, ran MiXCR and retained productive beta chains. Each CDR3 protein gets just one entry, which takes the most common genes and DNA from the rows behind it. These V and J calls rely on TCRdb rather than the paper's analysis. The sample has 360,000 or so distinct CDR3 sequences on record, roughly 20% of them singletons. The top ten constitute around a sixth of the sample.

This receptor was obtained from a woman between 40 and 50 years old with Graves' ophthalmopathy. The chain joins TRBV24-1 to TRBJ2-5; 11 bases in the junction line up with TRBD1. The sample taken for sequencing was blood. CDR3 sequence: CATGGSGQGAGETQYF. At the DNA level, the sequence is TGTGCCACCGGTGGGAGCGGACAGGGGGCAGGGGAGACCCAGTACTTC.